The next 17 T cell receptor beta chains were all read from a single sample in a study of blood T cell repertoires in COVID-19. Data came from immunoSEQ multiplex PCR; TCRdb stores just in-frame clones and leaves some out. The profile shows 200,000 to 300,000 clones, roughly 81% of them singletons. The material sequenced was peripheral blood. These receptors were collected from a woman at least 80 years old with COVID-19, enrolled during active disease.

This chain uses TRBV6-6 with TRBJ2-3, with D unclear. The V gene lost 6 bases and the J gene lost 2 bases, with 12 bases spanning the gap. Germline V lookup: CDR1 MNHNY, CDR2 SVGAGI (reference sequence). CDR3 size: 14 residues. The CDR3 protein is CASRGGGTTDTQYF. Written as DNA, the CDR3 is TGTGCCAGCAGGGGTGGCGGAACCACAGATACGCAGTATTTT.

The V gene is TRBV2, the J gene TRBJ2-2, with 10 bases fitting TRBD2. CDR1 is SNHLY and CDR2 is FYNNEI in the germline V gene. The V segment lost 7 bases and the J segment 4 bases; nucleotides outside the gene matches: 6. This CDR3 is built from 15 residues. Here the CDR3 DNA reads TGTGCCAGCAATCCTAGCGGGGGCCCCACCGGGGAGCTGTTTTTT. It translates to CASNPSGGPTGELFF.

V gene TRBV10-1 combines with J gene TRBJ2-5; possibly TRBD2 for D (5 bases). Germline V gives CDR1 WNHNN, CDR2 SYGVQD (reference sequence). Between the trimmed V and J ends, which lost 6 bases and 2 bases, there was a span of 10 bases. The CDR3 is 13 amino acids. CDR3 residues: CASSRDYQETQYF. The CDR3 nucleotides are TGCGCCAGCAGCCGAGACTATCAAGAGACCCAGTACTTC.

The chain links TRBV6-2 or TRBV6-3 to TRBJ1-1; D remains ambiguous. Between the trimmed V and J ends, which lost 0 bases and 1 base, there was a span of 9 bases. Per germline, CDR1 MNHEY and CDR2 SVGEGT. There are 15 residues in the CDR3. The DNA of the CDR3 is TGTGCCAGCAGTTACTCGACTATTGCGAACACTGAAGCTTTCTTT. It translates to CASSYSTIANTEAFF.

V and J are TRBV30 and TRBJ2-1, with D tentatively TRBD1 (5 bases). This CDR3 region has 15 residues. Trimming removed 0 bases at V and 15 bases at J, with 24 bases between. Germline V gene lookup returns CDR1 GTSNPN and CDR2 SVGIG (reference sequence). The CDR3 region is CAWSVFSASPKGRFF. The CDR3 DNA reads TGTGCCTGGAGTGTTTTCTCGGCTAGTCCAAAGGGGCGGTTCTTC.

The CDR3 is CASSYGGSPYEQYF. DNA for the CDR3: TGTGCCAGCAGTTACGGAGGGAGCCCCTACGAGCAGTACTTC. The V gene is TRBV6-5, the J gene TRBJ2-7, with TRBD2 as a possible D gene (6 bases). V gave up 2 bases and J gave up 2 bases, with 10 bases separating them. From germline, CDR1 is MNHEY and CDR2 SVGAGI. This CDR3 region has 14 residues.

The chain uses TRBV21-1 and TRBJ2-7; TRBD1 is the table's D call, not checked against the DNA. TRBV21-1 is reported as a pseudogene. The CDR3 is made up of 16 amino acids. CDR3 bases: TGTGCCAGTCAGGGGGGGACAGGGGGACACTCCTACGAGCAGTACTTC. It translates to CASQGGTGGHSYEQYF.

This rearrangement joins TRBV5-1 to TRBJ1-2; D might be TRBD1 (6 bases). V was trimmed by 2 bases and J by 4 bases, leaving 15 bases between them. CDR3 length: 15 residues. Germline V gene data show CDR1 as SGHRS and CDR2 as YFSETQ. The chain's CDR3 is CASSFNGDRSYGYTF. CDR3 nucleotide sequence: TGCGCCAGCAGCTTTAACGGCGACAGGTCCTATGGCTACACCTTC.

A single count supports this clone. The same CDR3 also results from other DNA sequences found in this sample. This sequence joins TRBV18 and TRBJ1-2; D gene unclear. The CDR3 consists of 11 residues. The ends were cut back, 3 bases at V and 8 bases at J, with 7 bases in the middle. Germline lookup yields CDR1 KGHSH and CDR2 LQKENI. CDR3 in amino acids: CASSPGWGYTF. The CDR3 DNA reads as TGTGCCAGCTCACCCGGTTGGGGCTACACCTTC.

V is TRBV7-2 and J is TRBJ2-5, with D perhaps matching TRBD2 (5 bases). V lost 0 bases and J lost 4, with 12 bases in between. CDR3 length: 15 residues. CDR1 is SGHTA, CDR2 FQGNSA, per germline. The CDR3 spells CASSLAGRAPETQYF. CDR3 DNA: TGTGCCAGCAGCTTAGCCGGGCGGGCCCCAGAGACCCAGTACTTC.

The J gene is TRBJ2-7, the V gene TRBV5-1; D gene unclear. The germline gives CDR1 SGHRS, CDR2 YFSETQ. Deletions cut 1 base from V and 3 bases from J, with 8 bases between. The CDR3 contains 13 residues. The CDR3: CASSLRTGYEQYF. CDR3 bases: TGCGCCAGCAGCTTGAGAACTGGCTACGAGCAGTACTTC. Drawing the rest from reference TRBV5-1 and TRBJ2-7, the complete variable domain is KAGVTQTPRYLIKTRGQQVTLSCSPISGHRSVSWYQQTPGQGLQFLFEYFSETQRNKGNFPGRFSGRQFSNSRSEMNVSTLELGDSALYLCASSLRTGYEQYFGPGTRLTVT.

The V and J genes are TRBV5-1 and TRBJ2-5, with 10 bases fitting TRBD2. Germline loops: CDR1 SGHRS, CDR2 YFSETQ. J lost 2 bases, V lost 0 bases, and 4 bases had no gene match. This CDR3 contains 16 residues. CDR3 residues: CASSLVVSGGQETQYF. CDR3 coding DNA: TGCGCCAGCAGCTTGGTTGTTAGCGGGGGGCAAGAGACCCAGTACTTC.

This rearrangement joins TRBV30 to TRBJ1-6; 8 bases align to TRBD1. J was trimmed by 3 bases and V by 4 bases; bases with no gene match: 5. CDR1 and CDR2 (germline): GTSNPN, SVGIG (reference sequence). The CDR3 covers 15 residues. The CDR3 spells CAWKDRELYNSPLHF. The DNA for the CDR3 is TGTGCCTGGAAGGACAGGGAGCTCTATAATTCACCCCTCCACTTT.

This clone was observed a handful of times. This rearrangement joins TRBV29-1 to TRBJ1-1; 9 bases are shared with TRBD1. The CDR3 extends over 13 amino acids. Germline lookup yields CDR1 SQVTM and CDR2 ANQGSEA. The V gene end was trimmed by 6 bases and the J gene end by 4 bases; junction bases not matched to a gene: 6. Here the CDR3 reads CSVHRGRVTEAFF. In DNA, the CDR3 is TGCAGCGTACACAGGGGGCGGGTCACTGAAGCTTTCTTT.

This clone was counted a few times. The chain links TRBV5-1 to TRBJ1-4, with D unresolved. The CDR3 loop spans 14 amino acids. Trimming stripped 0 bases from V and 6 bases from J, with 9 bases between. CDR1 and CDR2 from the germline V gene are SGHRS and YFSETQ. The CDR3 nucleotides read TGCGCCAGCAGCTTGGCAGGTTTGGATGAAAAACTGTTTTTT. Its protein product is CASSLAGLDEKLFF.

V gene TRBV9 combines with J gene TRBJ2-6; weak D call: TRBD2 (5 bases). The CDR3 contains 18 residues. V shed 2 bases and J shed 2 bases, with 17 bases lying between them. Germline assignment: CDR1 SGDLS and CDR2 YYNGEE. CDR3: CASSVPDGTGTGANVLTF. The CDR3 region has the DNA TGTGCCAGCAGCGTTCCCGACGGTACCGGGACTGGGGCCAACGTCCTGACTTTC.

This clone appeared a few times. The chain couples TRBV11-2 to TRBJ1-1, with 8 positions matching TRBD1. This CDR3 comprises 14 residues. Germline V CDR1 and CDR2: SGHAT, FQNNGV. Germline trimming cut 5 bases from V and 7 bases from J; bases unmatched to any gene: 9. The CDR3 sequence is CASSAGQGELEAFF. CDR3 coding DNA: TGTGCCAGCAGCGCCGGACAGGGAGAACTTGAAGCTTTCTTT.